This is a list of T cell receptor beta chains from one sample in a study of neurological immune-mediated disorders. TCRdb redid the calling of the 5' RACE reads with MiXCR, one entry per CDR3 protein. Seen here are about 60,000 distinct CDR3 sequences, around 3.6% observed once, and the top ten hold around 1.5%. The sample taken for sequencing was PBMCs. The receptors stem from a man in his thirties or forties with multiple sclerosis. Both conserved end residues are part of each CDR3. The order of the fields is clone size, D gene, J gene, V gene, CDR3 protein, CDR3 DNA. The D gene is left open where the match is weak. The size field reads once, few, many or a size class.

many	.	TRBJ1-2	TRBV24-1	CATSSGVGYTF	TGTGCCACCAGCTCAGGGGTTGGCTACACCTTC
many	TRBD2	TRBJ2-3	TRBV10-2	CASSPTSGRFSTDTQYF	TGCGCCAGCAGCCCGACTAGCGGGAGGTTTAGCACAGATACGCAGTATTTT
many	TRBD1	TRBJ1-1	TRBV5-1	CASSQSKQGASTEAFF	TGCGCCAGCAGCCAATCGAAGCAGGGGGCCAGCACTGAAGCTTTCTTT
many	.	TRBJ2-3	TRBV6-5	CASSYSFIRMDTQYF	TGTGCCAGCAGTTACTCTTTTATACGGATGGATACGCAGTATTTT
few	.	TRBJ2-7	TRBV6-5	CASSYLDGYYEQYF	TGTGCCAGCAGTTATCTGGACGGCTACTACGAGCAGTACTTC
few	TRBD2	TRBJ2-3	TRBV20-1	CSARTGLAGTDTQYF	TGCAGTGCTAGGACGGGACTAGCGGGCACAGATACGCAGTATTTT
many	TRBD1	TRBJ2-1	TRBV20-1	CSARGLDRGNNEQFF	TGCAGTGCTAGAGGATTGGACAGGGGAAACAATGAGCAGTTCTTC
many	.	TRBJ1-5	TRBV5-6	CASSLSDQGNQPQHF	TGTGCCAGCAGCCTTAGCGACCAGGGCAATCAGCCCCAGCATTTT
many	.	TRBJ2-7	TRBV7-8	CASSLVVPYEQYF	TGTGCCAGCAGCTTAGTAGTCCCCTACGAGCAGTACTTC
many	.	TRBJ2-1	TRBV12-3/TRBV12-4	CASRLGGYNEQFF	TGTGCCAGCAGGCTAGGGGGCTACAATGAGCAGTTCTTC